The next 30 T cell receptor beta chains were all read from a single sample in a study of T-cell reconstitution after alpha-beta-depleted transplantation in children (dated by TCRdb to about 2016). The treatment or condition label here, explained by the study, means: allogeneic hematopoietic cell transplantation with graft depleted of TCRalphabeta T cells and CD19 B cells. The library came from PCR. Instrument on record: Illumina HiSeq 2500. Molecular barcoding was employed in the preparation of TCR libraries, with unique molecular identifiers being used to normalize TCRbeta repertoire quantification. TCRdb cleaned the public reads at Q25 with fastp, built clones with MiXCR and kept in-frame beta chains. CDR3 protein duplicates are merged, each entry listing the most common genes and DNA. Here the sample has some 200,000 distinct CDR3 sequences; around 9.2% occur a single time. The top ten clonotypes cover roughly 35% of the sample.

The sample in question was PBMCs, mostly from graft donor cells, obtained 360 days after TCRalphabeta/CD19-depleted stem cell transplant. Receptors originate from a male patient between 2 and 15 years old who had a stem cell transplant for acute myeloid leukemia, so the T cells may come from the graft donor.

This chain links TRBV12-3 or TRBV12-4 with TRBJ1-6; 7 bases fit TRBD1. The CDR3 loop spans 17 amino acids. With V trimmed by 6 bases and J by 1 base, 9 bases remained unmatched. In nucleotides, the CDR3 is TGTGCCAGCAGCCCGGTCCTCAGGGGGTCCTATAATTCACCCCTCCACTTT. This translates into CASSPVLRGSYNSPLHF.

This clonotype was seen repeatedly, ten times or more. The chain has TRBV6-2 or TRBV6-3 and TRBJ2-1; 8 bases are a match to TRBD2. The CDR3 is 17 residues long. V was clipped by 2 bases and J by 4 bases; unmatched bases: 10. CDR1 and CDR2 from the germline V gene are MNHEY and SVGEGT. CDR3 DNA: TGTGCCAGCAGTTACCCCAATAGCGGGAAGTTTTACAATGAGCAGTTCTTC. Translation gives CASSYPNSGKFYNEQFF.

This clonotype was counted ten times or more. The germline gene is not matched at one end of the junction; a read error may be the cause. The chain couples TRBV5-1 to TRBJ2-2; 7 bases are shared with TRBD1. CDR3 length equals 14 residues. Germline CDR1 is SGHRS and CDR2 is YFSETQ. DNA of the CDR3: TGCGCCAGCAGTTTGGGACAGCCCACCGGGGAGCTGTTTTTT. This sequence encodes CASSLGQPTGELFF.

This clonotype was seen ten or more times. V gene TRBV20-1 combines with J gene TRBJ1-1; D gene uncertain. CDR1 and CDR2 from the germline V gene are DFQATT and SNEGSKA (reference sequence). Trimming left V 5 bases short and J 11 bases short, with 15 bases between. This CDR3 spans 11 amino acids. The CDR3 reads CSAVGPLEAFF. CDR3 nucleotide sequence: TGCAGTGCTGTAGGGCCCCTCGAGGCTTTCTTT.

The chain joins TRBV7-2 to TRBJ2-5; TRBD2 agrees at 12 bases. The CDR3 loop spans 14 amino acids. Losses at the gene ends were 7 bases for V and 7 bases for J; bases not matched to a gene: 7. Per germline, CDR1 SGHTA and CDR2 FQGNSA. This chain's CDR3 is CASNLAGGPRTQYF. The CDR3 DNA is TGTGCCAGCAACCTAGCGGGAGGGCCTAGGACCCAGTACTTC.

This clonotype showed up many times. This chain links TRBV20-1 with TRBJ1-2; D is possibly TRBD1 (5 bases). In germline, CDR1 is DFQATT, CDR2 SNEGSKA (reference sequence). The CDR3 contains 12 residues. The germline V and J ends were trimmed by 6 bases and 6 bases, with 14 bases remaining between them. CDR3 nucleotide sequence: TGCAGTGCGTGGCAGGGAGGCCATGGCTACACCTTC. Protein: CSAWQGGHGYTF.

This clonotype was recorded a few times. The chain uses TRBV6-5 and TRBJ2-7, with 11 bases lining up with TRBD1. The CDR3 length is 14 residues. Germline CDR1 reads MNHEY; CDR2 reads SVGAGI. The CDR3 region has the DNA TGTGCCAGCAGTTACGGACAGGGGGCCTACGAGCAGTACGTT. It encodes CASSYGQGAYEQYV.

This clonotype occurred a few times. In DNA form, the CDR3 reads TGCGCCAGCAGCTTGGCGGGTGGAAGTCATACTGAAGCTTTCTTT. Its translation: CASSLAGGSHTEAFF. The chain combines TRBV5-1 with TRBJ1-1; D is unclear. The CDR3 is 15 residues long. V was trimmed by 0 bases and J by 5 bases, leaving 14 bases between them. Germline CDR1 reads SGHRS; CDR2 reads YFSETQ.

There are many counts of this clonotype. J is TRBJ2-5 and V is TRBV2; the D is unclear. The V end lost 2 bases, the J end lost 5 bases, and 9 bases lay between the germline ends. The CDR3 is 13 residues long. Germline CDR1 and CDR2: SNHLY and FYNNEI. This CDR3 is CASSELTPETQYF. CDR3 sequence (DNA): TGTGCCAGCAGTGAATTGACGCCGGAGACCCAGTACTTC.

This clonotype has just a few counts. V gene TRBV18 combines with J gene TRBJ1-1; D is ambiguous. The CDR3 has 14 residues. CDR1 is KGHSH and CDR2 is LQKENI in the germline V gene. Trimming took off 8 bases at V and 2 bases at J, with 15 bases between the two ends. The CDR3 region has the DNA TGTGCCAGCGAACCGTTACGGATCAACACTGAAGCTTTCTTT. This sequence encodes CASEPLRINTEAFF.

This clonotype has at least ten counts. The chain uses TRBV5-6 and TRBJ2-7; a possible D gene is TRBD1 (6 bases). Deletions cut 2 bases from V and 0 bases from J, with 18 bases between. Germline CDR1 is SGHDT and CDR2 is YYEEEE. The CDR3 has 17 residues. CDR3 DNA sequence: TGTGCCAGCAGCTTCAAACAGGGTTCCTGGGCCTCCTACGAGCAGTACGTC. The encoded protein is CASSFKQGSWASYEQYV.

The chain is built from TRBV12-3 or TRBV12-4 and TRBJ2-3, with 9 bases identical to TRBD1. CDR3 size: 16 residues. Trimming cost V 6 bases and J 1 base; bases outside gene matches: 8. DNA for the CDR3: TGTGCCAGCAGACCCGACAGGGGGAAGGGCACAGATACGCAGTATTTT. Amino acids: CASRPDRGKGTDTQYF.

This chain uses TRBV20-1 with TRBJ2-7; no definite D call. Trimming cost V 5 bases and J 0 bases, with 11 bases left between them. This CDR3 is 13 amino acids long. Germline values: CDR1 DFQATT, CDR2 SNEGSKA (reference sequence). Here the CDR3 reads CSAETRRSYEQYF. The CDR3 DNA reads TGCAGTGCTGAGACAAGACGCTCCTACGAGCAGTACTTC.

The J gene is TRBJ2-5, the V gene TRBV20-1; tentatively, D is TRBD1 (6 bases). Germline V gives CDR1 DFQATT, CDR2 SNEGSKA (reference sequence). The CDR3 runs to 13 residues. V shed 3 bases and J shed 5 bases, with 13 bases lying between them. Here the CDR3 reads CSASQGFLETQYF. In nucleotides, the CDR3 is TGCAGTGCTAGTCAGGGGTTCCTGGAGACCCAGTACTTC.

The V call is TRBV5-1, the J call TRBJ1-5; the D is unclear. The germline CDR1 and CDR2 sequences are SGHRS and YFSETQ. The CDR3 consists of 15 residues. V lost 0 bases, J lost 4 bases, and 11 bases lay in between. The CDR3 is CASSLEGIQNQPQHF. The CDR3, as DNA: TGCGCCAGCAGCTTGGAGGGTATCCAAAATCAGCCCCAGCATTTT.

This clonotype occurred many times. The V and J genes are TRBV7-6 and TRBJ1-4; D ambiguous. CDR3 length: 18 residues. Germline V gene data show CDR1 as SGHVS and CDR2 as FNYEAQ. V gave up 1 base and J gave up 0 bases, with 15 bases separating them. Written as DNA, the CDR3 is TGTGCCAGCAGCTTAGGGGCGGGCACCGTGTCAACTAATGAAAAACTGTTTTTT. Encoded protein: CASSLGAGTVSTNEKLFF. Full variable domain (missing parts from reference TRBV7-6 and TRBJ1-4): GAGVSQSPRYKVTKRGQDVALRCDPISGHVSLYWYRQALGQGPEFLTYFNYEAQQDKSGLPNDRFSAERPEGSISTLTIQRTEQRDSAMYRCASSLGAGTVSTNEKLFFGSGTQLSVL.

This clonotype was recorded a few times. The chain links TRBV7-6 to TRBJ1-5; a weak D match, TRBD1 (6 bases). The CDR3 is 16 amino acids. V lost 2 bases to trimming and J lost 4 bases, with 15 bases between them. Germline V CDR1 and CDR2: SGHVS, FNYEAQ. The CDR3 loop reads CASSLFPRGLNQPQHF. In nucleotides, the CDR3 is TGTGCCAGCAGCTTATTTCCCAGGGGCCTGAATCAGCCCCAGCATTTT. Filled out from reference TRBV7-6 and TRBJ1-5, the complete variable domain reads GAGVSQSPRYKVTKRGQDVALRCDPISGHVSLYWYRQALGQGPEFLTYFNYEAQQDKSGLPNDRFSAERPEGSISTLTIQRTEQRDSAMYRCASSLFPRGLNQPQHFGDGTRLSIL.

The genes are TRBV3-1 and TRBJ2-2; possible D gene TRBD1, 5 bases. Germline lookup yields CDR1 LGHDT and CDR2 YNNKEL (reference sequence). The CDR3 runs to 16 residues. The V end lost 4 bases, the J end lost 3 bases, and 15 bases lay between the germline ends. In DNA form, the CDR3 reads TGTGCCAGCAGCCCCTATGCCGACAGATACACCGGGGAGCTGTTTTTT. Residues: CASSPYADRYTGELFF.

This clonotype was recorded many times. The chain joins TRBV12-3 or TRBV12-4 to TRBJ2-2, with 7 bases identical to TRBD1. CDR3 length: 19 amino acids. Unmatched junction bases numbered 16, after V lost 5 bases and J lost 1 base. The CDR3 region has the DNA TGTGCCAGCAGTACGACCGCAACGCGACAGGGCGGGAACACCGGGGAGCTGTTTTTT. This gives the protein CASSTTATRQGGNTGELFF.

The V call is TRBV29-1, the J call TRBJ2-3; D might be TRBD1 (5 bases). The CDR3 consists of 14 residues. The V end lost 3 bases, the J end lost 3 bases, and 13 bases lay between the germline ends. Germline CDR1 SQVTM, CDR2 ANQGSEA. The CDR3 here is CSVEKFQGTDTQYF. As DNA, the CDR3 is TGCAGCGTTGAGAAGTTCCAGGGAACAGATACGCAGTATTTT.

The table lists this clonotype with a few counts. Here the CDR3 reads CSATKTGSEAFF. The DNA for the CDR3 is TGCAGTGCTACTAAGACAGGGTCTGAAGCTTTCTTT. The genes are TRBV20-1 and TRBJ1-1; TRBD1 matches 7 bases. This CDR3 is 12 amino acids long. Trimming at V came to 4 bases and at J to 6 bases, leaving 5 bases not matched to a gene. Germline loops: CDR1 DFQATT, CDR2 SNEGSKA (reference sequence).

This clonotype occurred a few times. The chain joins TRBV11-2 to TRBJ1-1; unclear D gene. Germline CDR1 and CDR2: SGHAT and FQNNGV. The CDR3 has 14 residues. Trimming took 5 bases from V and 6 from J, leaving 16 bases between them. CDR3 sequence (DNA): TGTGCCAGCAGCCTTGGGCTTTCCAACGCTGAAGCTTTCTTT. Its protein is CASSLGLSNAEAFF.

This clonotype was counted many times. The CDR3 is CASSLDGTQYF. CDR3 nucleotides: TGTGCCAGCAGTTTGGATGGGACCCAGTACTTC. J is TRBJ2-5 and V is TRBV27, with D unresolved. This CDR3 is built from 11 residues. Trimming left V 3 bases short and J 7 bases short, with 6 bases between. Germline V lookup: CDR1 MNHEY, CDR2 SMNVEV (reference sequence).

This clonotype was counted a few times. The J gene is TRBJ1-2, the V gene TRBV3-1; no firm D call. This CDR3 is built from 13 residues. V was shortened by 2 bases and J by 8 bases, with 12 bases between the two germline ends. CDR1 is LGHDT, CDR2 YNNKEL, per germline (reference sequence). This chain's CDR3 is CASSQTELRGYTF. CDR3 nucleotides: TGTGCCAGCAGCCAAACGGAACTCCGCGGCTACACCTTC.

This clonotype was picked up many times. The gene calls are TRBV6-2 or TRBV6-3 and TRBJ2-1; TRBD2 aligns across 9 bases. The CDR3 sequence is 21 residues long. V was clipped by 7 bases and J by 0 bases; unmatched bases: 22. Germline lookup yields CDR1 MNHEY and CDR2 SVGEGT. The CDR3 loop is CASNTLGPGSGGLSSYNEQFF. In DNA form, the CDR3 reads TGTGCCAGCAATACGCTGGGGCCGGGCAGCGGGGGGCTAAGCTCCTACAATGAGCAGTTCTTC.

This clonotype showed up just a few times. The chain uses TRBV20-1 and TRBJ2-7, with D maybe TRBD2 (6 bases). The germline V and J ends were trimmed by 2 bases and 12 bases, with 20 bases remaining between them. The CDR3 consists of 13 residues. CDR1 and CDR2 from the germline V gene are DFQATT and SNEGSKA (reference sequence). The CDR3 loop is CSARPPEGRGPYF. The CDR3 DNA is TGCAGTGCTAGACCGCCGGAGGGGCGTGGGCCGTACTTC.

This clonotype has ten or more counts. The chain combines TRBV5-6 with TRBJ1-2; D is unclear. CDR1 and CDR2 (germline): SGHDT, YYEEEE. The CDR3 contains 15 residues. The germline V and J ends were trimmed by 0 bases and 1 base, with 10 bases remaining between them. CDR3 residues: CASSLGGWGNYGYTF. The CDR3 nucleotides are TGTGCCAGCAGCTTGGGAGGTTGGGGTAACTATGGCTACACCTTC.

This clonotype appeared many times. This chain links TRBV20-1 with TRBJ2-2; the D gene is possibly TRBD1 (6 bases). Germline values: CDR1 DFQATT, CDR2 SNEGSKA (reference sequence). Trimming left V 7 bases short and J 2 bases short, with 11 bases between. The length of the CDR3 is 13 residues. The CDR3 sequence is CSGTALNTGELFF. CDR3 bases: TGCAGTGGGACAGCCCTTAACACCGGGGAGCTGTTTTTT.

There are many counts of this clonotype. J is TRBJ2-1 and V is TRBV20-1, with 13 bases matching TRBD2. After removal of 5 bases from V and 8 bases from J, the junction contained 6 bases not matched to a gene. CDR1 and CDR2 from the germline V gene are DFQATT and SNEGSKA (reference sequence). This CDR3 spans 14 amino acids. CDR3 sequence (DNA): TGCAGTGCTCCCACTAGCGGGGGGGCCGATGAGCAGTTCTTC. Its protein product is CSAPTSGGADEQFF.

The CDR3, as DNA: TGCAGTGCCAGAACCCTGGTGGGTGCGGCGGGATCCTACAATGAGCAGTTCTTC. As protein: CSARTLVGAAGSYNEQFF. The chain links TRBV20-1 to TRBJ2-1; D is perhaps TRBD2 (6 bases). Germline V gene data show CDR1 as DFQATT and CDR2 as SNEGSKA (reference sequence). The CDR3 is 18 amino acids. V was pared by 6 bases and J by 1 base, with 25 bases between.